This T cell receptor beta chain was sequenced during a study of response to subunit inactivated influenza vaccine. Study-wide points: With each seasonal influenza vaccination, the authors suggested, few new T cells are recruited.

Using its own MiXCR run on the RT-PCR reads, TCRdb lists one record per CDR3 protein. In the table there are fewer than 600,000 distinct CDR3 sequences, more than 7% of which are singletons. This clonotype was detected many times. Its antigen is undetermined. The source material was PBMCs from blood, sampled 23 to 25 months after vaccination. The sequence derives from a man aged 50-75 years who received an inactivated influenza vaccine.

In nucleotides, the CDR3 is TGTGCCAGCAGCCGAGGGACTAGCGGGCTACCATTCCAAGAGACCCAGTACTTC. Protein: CASSRGTSGLPFQETQYF. The chain links TRBV5-8 to TRBJ2-5; 12 bases are a match to TRBD2. This CDR3 comprises 18 residues. Germline V gene lookup returns CDR1 SGHTS and CDR2 YDEGEE. After removal of 4 bases from V and 1 base from J, the junction contained 11 bases not matched to a gene.